This passage covers 6 T cell receptor beta chains from one sample sequenced in a study of post-analysis software for immune sequencing data. Study-level findings and limits: TRBV segments more frequent in patients than in controls numbered about 5 and included TRBV5-6, TRBV5-1 and TRBV20-1.

Unique molecular identifiers were carried by the TCR beta cDNA libraries. TCRdb reanalysed the PCR reads using MiXCR and keeps one entry per CDR3 protein. The data hold about 760,000 distinct CDR3 sequences, with just under 30% observed a single time. Their antigens remain unidentified. Material for sequencing was blood. The origin of the receptors is a girl aged 5-17 years with multiple sclerosis.

The chain carries TRBV15 and TRBJ2-1, with D perhaps TRBD2 (5 bases). Germline CDR1 and CDR2: LNHNV and YYDKDF (reference sequence). With 0 bases removed from V and 3 bases from J, the gap between germline ends came to 12 bases. CDR3 length: 16 amino acids. The CDR3 is CATSRDPGGLYNEQFF. CDR3 nucleotide sequence: TGTGCCACCAGCAGAGATCCGGGCGGACTCTACAATGAGCAGTTCTTC.

This clonotype was recorded a few times. The genes are TRBV10-3 and TRBJ2-1; D may be TRBD2 (6 bases). Per the germline V gene, CDR1 is ENHRY and CDR2 is SYGVKD. This CDR3 region has 15 residues. V lost 3 bases and J 8 bases, leaving 17 bases between the germline ends. CDR3 nucleotide sequence: TGTGCCATCAGTGAAGACTCCGGAGGGGTCGATGAGCAGTTCTTC. The encoded protein is CAISEDSGGVDEQFF.

There are many counts of this clonotype. The chain combines TRBV9 with TRBJ2-7, with a tentative D call TRBD1 (6 bases). The CDR3 consists of 14 residues. Between the trimmed V and J ends, which lost 0 bases and 2 bases, there was a span of 9 bases. From germline, CDR1 is SGDLS and CDR2 YYNGEE. The CDR3 reads CASSVGTGPYEQYF. For the CDR3, the DNA is TGTGCCAGCAGCGTAGGTACAGGGCCCTACGAGCAGTACTTC.

Remarks on this clonotype: Here the CDR3 omits its conserved ending phenylalanine or tryptophan, so a read error is the likely source. The chain recombines TRBV7-2 with TRBJ2-7, with 7 positions matching TRBD1. This CDR3 contains 15 residues. V lost 0 bases and J lost 0; bases outside the gene matches: 2. The V gene's germline CDR1 is SGHTA and CDR2 FQGNSA. Written as DNA, the CDR3 is TGTGCCAGCAGCTTAGCGGGGACAGACTCCTACGAGCAGTACTGC. As protein: CASSLAGTDSYEQYC.

This clonotype was picked up a small number of times. As DNA, the CDR3 is TGTGCCAGCAGGGGACCTAGAGATGAGCAGTTCTTC. Protein sequence: CASRGPRDEQFF. The chain employs TRBV2 and TRBJ2-1; D is possibly TRBD1 or TRBD2 (5 bases each). The V end lost 6 bases, the J end lost 8 bases, and 11 bases lay between the germline ends. This CDR3 has 12 amino acids. CDR1 is SNHLY and CDR2 is FYNNEI in the germline V gene.

This clonotype was counted at least ten times. CDR3: CSYGGGMLETQYF. CDR3 nucleotide sequence: TGCAGCTATGGAGGGGGAATGCTGGAGACCCAGTACTTC. The chain links TRBV29-1 to TRBJ2-5, with D perhaps matching TRBD1 or TRBD2 (6 bases each). The germline gives CDR1 SQVTM, CDR2 ANQGSEA. The CDR3 sequence is 13 residues long. V dropped 8 bases and J dropped 5 bases, with 18 bases sitting between them.